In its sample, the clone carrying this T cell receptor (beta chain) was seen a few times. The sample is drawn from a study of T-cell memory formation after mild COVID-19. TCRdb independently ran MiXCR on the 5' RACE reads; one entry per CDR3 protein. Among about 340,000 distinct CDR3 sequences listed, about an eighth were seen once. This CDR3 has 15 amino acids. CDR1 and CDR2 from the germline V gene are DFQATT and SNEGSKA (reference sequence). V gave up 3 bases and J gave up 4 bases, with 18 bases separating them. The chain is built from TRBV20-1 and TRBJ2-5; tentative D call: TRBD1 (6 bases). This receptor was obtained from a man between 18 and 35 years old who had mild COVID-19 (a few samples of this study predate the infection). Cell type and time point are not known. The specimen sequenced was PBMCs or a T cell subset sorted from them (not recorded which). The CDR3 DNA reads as TGCAGTGCTAGGGGATGGGGACATGCGGGAGAGACCCAGTACTTC. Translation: CSARGWGHAGETQYF.